A selection of T cell receptor beta chains follows, all from one sample in a study of tumor-infiltrating lymphocytes in primary liver carcinoma. TCRdb independently ran MiXCR on the multiplex PCR reads; one entry per CDR3 protein. There are some 320,000 distinct CDR3 sequences in the sample; more than 55% occur only once, and more than 8.5% lies in the top ten. Source material: peripheral blood. Receptors originate from a man aged 40-49 years with primary liver carcinoma and hepatitis B virus infection. CDR3s include the opening cysteine and the closing phenylalanine or tryptophan. The order of the fields is V gene, clone size, D gene, J gene, CDR3 protein, CDR3 DNA. A D gene is named only where the DNA matches it firmly. Rows may omit the clone size; those that give it use once, few, many or a size class.

TRBV11-2	-	-	TRBJ1-1	CASSLSFGVEAFF	TGTGCCAGCAGCCTATCATTCGGAGTGGAAGCTTTCTTT
TRBV6-1	few	-	TRBJ1-2	CASSRPRQGSYGYTF	TGTGCCAGCAGTCGACCCCGGCAGGGATCCTATGGCTACACCTTC
TRBV11-2	-	-	TRBJ1-2	CASSPGHLTPYGYTF	TGTGCCAGCAGCCCGGGACATCTAACACCGTATGGCTACACCTTC
TRBV10-2	-	-	TRBJ2-7	CTSSLQGGEQYF	TGCACTAGCAGCCTACAAGGAGGCGAGCAGTACTTC
TRBV10-1	-	TRBD1	TRBJ1-2	CASKQGYYGYAF	TGCGCCAGCAAACAGGGGTACTATGGCTACGCCTTC
TRBV12-3/TRBV12-4	-	-	TRBJ2-1	CASSLGSYNEQSF	TGTGCCAGCAGTCTAGGGTCCTACAATGAGCAGTCCTTC
TRBV20-1	-	-	TRBJ2-5	CSARLPSAQETQYF	TGCAGTGCTAGGTTGCCCTCAGCTCAAGAGACCCAGTACTTC
TRBV6-1	many	TRBD2	TRBJ2-7	CASSVTSGRTYEQYF	TGTGCCAGCAGTGTTACTAGCGGGCGGACCTACGAGCAGTACTTC
TRBV29-1	many	-	TRBJ1-4	CSATHGEKLFF	TGCAGCGCCACACATGGGGAAAAACTGTTTTTT
TRBV4-2	many	TRBD2	TRBJ2-5	CASSQDLAGARKTQYF	TGTGCCAGCAGCCAAGACCTAGCGGGAGCTAGGAAGACCCAGTACTTC
TRBV5-6	-	TRBD1	TRBJ2-7	CASSQGTVGFNYEQYF	TGTGCCAGCAGCCAAGGGACAGTGGGCTTTAACTACGAGCAATACTTC
TRBV28	many	-	TRBJ1-5	CASARSNQPQHF	TGTGCCAGCGCGAGGAGCAATCAGCCCCAGCATTTT
TRBV5-1	-	TRBD2	TRBJ2-3	CATSLQASGSTDTQYF	TGCGCCACCAGCCTGCAAGCTAGCGGGAGCACAGATACGCAGTATTTT
TRBV7-2	-	TRBD2	TRBJ2-3	CASSLGPPGLEDTQYF	TGTGCCAGCAGCCTCGGCCCGCCGGGACTAGAGGATACGCAGTATTTT
TRBV6-5	many	TRBD2	TRBJ2-1	CASSYSSGRAIDEQFF	TGTGCCAGCAGTTACAGTAGCGGGAGGGCCATCGATGAGCAGTTCTTC
TRBV6-6	-	TRBD1	TRBJ1-2	CASSSGTAFDYGYTF	TGTGCCAGCAGTTCCGGGACAGCTTTCGACTATGGTTACACCTTC
TRBV4-1	-	-	TRBJ2-7	CASSQSNQIYELYF	TGCGCCAGCAGCCAATCAAACCAGATCTACGAACTGTACTTC
TRBV29-1	few	-	TRBJ2-1	CGAGLDNEQFF	TGCGGCGCCGGACTCGACAATGAGCAGTTCTTC